The rows below give T cell receptor beta chains drawn from one sample of a study of T cell repertoires in cytomegalovirus infection. Each CDR3 protein is one row after TCRdb ran MiXCR on the reads. Here the sample spans approximately 500,000 distinct CDR3 sequences, approximately 15% being singletons. The sample was CD8+ T cells from PBMCs. The receptors were gathered from a human donor in good health (CMV status not recorded). Some clones in this sample may be carry-over from other donors' samples. CDR3s include the opening cysteine and the closing phenylalanine or tryptophan. Only part of the rows carry a size: once, few, many, or a class if the clone is expanded.

CDR3,V,size,J
CASSYSGTGDLPYEQYF,TRBV5-1,many,TRBJ2-7
CASSSLTGTAYGYTF,TRBV7-2,many,TRBJ1-2
CASSEQTHNSPLHF,TRBV25-1,many,TRBJ1-6
CASSKGGGEAFF,TRBV6-1,.,TRBJ1-1
CASSLGPTGVTGELFF,TRBV25-1,many,TRBJ2-2
CASRPGTSRIGADTQYF,TRBV28,.,TRBJ2-3
CASSFPGQGIDIQYF,TRBV28,.,TRBJ2-4
CASIRGAGSGNTIYF,TRBV19,.,TRBJ1-3
CASSELAQSNEQFF,TRBV6-1,many,TRBJ2-1
CSAERGARGSTEAFF,TRBV20-1,.,TRBJ1-1
CASSLVSTNTEAFF,TRBV7-9,many,TRBJ1-1
CASSLHSSSTDTQYF,TRBV7-9,many,TRBJ2-3